Below, one T cell receptor beta chain is given with its context. This CDR3 is 14 amino acids long. The V and J ends lost 10 bases and 0 bases respectively, with 15 bases between them. Looked up from germline, CDR1 is MNHEY and CDR2 is SMNVEV (reference sequence). This entry belongs to a study of blood T cells in healthy people across ages. The authors ran a second PCR of roughly 6 to 12 cycles using a sample-barcoded 5' primer and a J-beta primer mix. Each cDNA molecule was tagged by a template-switch adaptor that had 12 random nucleotides. Using its own MiXCR run on the 5' RACE reads, TCRdb lists one record per CDR3 protein. The data show roughly 1,000,000 distinct CDR3 sequences, approximately 25% seen once. These data also formed part of another study, on T cells of mothers and their children.

This clonotype was sampled from a girl aged 2 to 10 in good health. V usage is TRBV27 and J usage is TRBJ1-2, with D tentatively TRBD1 (6 bases). Sequenced sample: blood. CDR3 amino acids: CATLTTGTNYGYTF. Written as DNA, the CDR3 is TGTGCCACCCTAACGACAGGAACTAACTATGGCTACACCTTC.